This TCR beta chain was obtained from a study of T cells after yellow fever vaccination. Study outcomes and limitations: Among all clonotypes, a small share was observed in both CD4 and CD8 compartments. Re-detected after boosting: most primary clones, around 96% of CD4 and roughly 90% of CD8. The study found a weaker secondary response that peaked faster, day 5 versus 15.

Universal primer sites and UMIs were introduced during 5'RACE template-switching synthesis of TCR cDNA. TCRdb re-derived calls from the 5' RACE reads in MiXCR, one entry per CDR3 protein. The table records a few hundred thousand distinct CDR3 sequences, about 8.3% of them present only once. This CDR3 contains 14 residues. The V gene end was trimmed by 6 bases and the J gene end by 6 bases; junction bases not matched to a gene: 6. Germline V gene data show CDR1 as MNHEY and CDR2 as SVGEGT. To note about this clonotype: As yet, its antigen is unknown.

This clonotype was obtained from a man aged 18-30 years who received the YFV17D yellow fever vaccine. The sample was PBMCs, taken roughly seven weeks after the first yellow fever vaccination. The chain links TRBV6-2 or TRBV6-3 to TRBJ1-5, with 9 bases fitting TRBD1. CDR3 nucleotides: TGTGCCAGCAGACCACAGGGGGCGGCTCAGCCCCAGCATTTT. As protein: CASRPQGAAQPQHF.